This TCR beta chain was captured by sequencing in a study of T-cell reconstitution after alpha-beta-depleted transplantation in children. General observations from the study: Recipient T cells and thymic progenitors that survived gave rise to the high TCRbeta diversity observed at day 60 in some patients. Several hundred expanded graft clones reportedly gave rise to the alpha-beta T cells present about two months after transplant. Most T-cell counts and diversity one year after the transplant came from T cells that were newly produced.

As for this clonotype: The antigen remains unidentified.

It was with unique molecular identifiers that the TCRbeta library was prepared. MiXCR, run by TCRdb on the PCR reads, gives a single entry per CDR3 protein. The profile covers around 960,000 distinct CDR3 sequences, with around 30% appearing a single time and over 25% taken by the ten largest. The CDR3 runs 15 residues. Trimming removed 1 base from V and 2 bases from J; junction bases left unmatched: 4. Germline V lookup: CDR1 SGHAT, CDR2 FQNNGV. This clonotype was sampled from a boy under three years old who had a stem cell transplant for SCID, so the T cells may come from the graft donor. The source material was PBMCs, mostly from graft donor cells, sampled 360 days after TCRalphabeta/CD19-depleted stem cell transplant. The gene calls are TRBV11-2 and TRBJ2-7; 8 bases agree with TRBD1. The CDR3 DNA sequence: TGTGCCAGCAGCTTAGGGTGGGACAGGACCTACGAGCAGTACTTC. It yields the protein CASSLGWDRTYEQYF.